This TCR beta chain is drawn from a study of blood T cell repertoires in COVID-19. Study-level background: Some COVID-19 samples were acute and others convalescent; all came from the United States, Italy and Spain. The cDNA or gDNA used as material had been derived from T cells, B-cell-depleted T cells, or PBMCs.

The CDR3 loop spans 21 amino acids. After removal of 4 bases from V and 1 base from J, the junction contained 19 bases not matched to a gene. How the authors handled the data: Amplification with reference gene primers provided the estimates of nucleated cell counts. The assay was immunoSEQ multiplex PCR, and TCRdb's table has in-frame clones only and misses some. Clone size and the V and J calls come from that table; the DNA yielded D and trimming. The sample shows approximately 94,000 clones, around four fifths of them seen only once. The rearrangement links TRBV5-3 to TRBJ2-4; 11 nucleotides match TRBD2. TRBV5-3 is classed as an ORF, of uncertain function. Sequenced: peripheral blood. The TCR originated in a man aged 50 or older with active or convalescent COVID-19. The CDR3 loop reads CARSHRGGLAELCAAKNIQYF. Here the CDR3 DNA reads TGTGCCAGAAGCCACCGGGGGGGACTAGCGGAACTTTGCGCGGCCAAAAACATTCAGTACTTC.